This passage covers 3 T cell receptor beta chains from one sample sequenced in a study of T-cell reconstitution after alpha-beta-depleted transplantation in children. The library targeted TCRbeta and was prepared with unique molecular identifiers. TCRdb re-called the PCR reads with MiXCR, one entry per CDR3 protein. This table holds around 250,000 distinct CDR3 sequences, almost 10% found once. The sequencing used PBMCs from the stem cell graft donor, collected from the stem cell graft. The receptors here all came from a human donor who donated a stem cell graft to a child with SCID.

The rearrangement joins TRBV5-1 to TRBJ2-7, with 7 bases identical to TRBD1. This CDR3 region has 14 residues. V lost 1 base, J lost 4 bases, and 5 bases stayed unmatched. Germline V gives CDR1 SGHRS, CDR2 YFSETQ. The CDR3: CASSLRGLRYEQYF. The CDR3 DNA follows: TGCGCCAGCAGCTTGAGGGGGCTTCGGTACGAGCAGTACTTC.

This clonotype occurred many times. This chain connects TRBV9 to TRBJ1-1; D might be TRBD1 (5 bases). CDR1 is SGDLS, CDR2 YYNGEE, per germline. The CDR3 extends over 13 amino acids. Trimming stripped 0 bases from V and 4 bases from J, with 7 bases between. The CDR3 is CASSVAGATEAFF. CDR3 in DNA: TGTGCCAGCAGCGTAGCTGGGGCCACTGAAGCTTTCTTT.

This clonotype was seen a handful of times. The CDR3 loop is CASSFVGGDEQFF. CDR3 coding DNA: TGTGCCAGCAGCTTCGTGGGGGGGGATGAGCAGTTCTTC. The V call is TRBV13, the J call TRBJ2-1, with 7 bases matching TRBD2. The CDR3 is 13 residues long. After removal of 3 bases from V and 8 bases from J, the junction contained 4 bases not matched to a gene. From germline, CDR1 is PRHDT and CDR2 FYEKMQ (reference sequence). Together with reference TRBV13 and TRBJ2-1, the CDR3 gives the full variable domain: AAGVIQSPRHLIKEKRETATLKCYPIPRHDTVYWYQQGPGQDPQFLISFYEKMQSDKGSIPDRFSAQQFSDYHSELNMSSLELGDSALYFCASSFVGGDEQFFGPGTRLTVL.